These 28 T cell receptor beta chains originate from one sample sequenced in a study of hypomethylating agent response in myelodysplastic syndrome. TCRdb's copy holds only in-frame clones and misses some; the assay was immunoSEQ multiplex PCR. The sample has several thousand clones, 75% to 85% seen once; the top ten hold less than 20%. This specimen was bone marrow, taken before or after starting hypomethylating agent treatment for myelodysplastic syndrome (not recorded which). The receptors were gathered from a human donor with myelodysplastic syndrome.

The gene calls are TRBV5-1 and TRBJ2-3; a weak D match, TRBD1 (5 bases). CDR3 size: 14 residues. The germline CDR1 and CDR2 sequences are SGHRS and YFSETQ. Trimming stripped 4 bases from V and 3 bases from J, with 12 bases between. The CDR3 spells CASSPTAYTDTQYF. DNA of the CDR3: TGCGCCAGCAGCCCGACAGCCTATACAGATACGCAGTATTTT.

The rearrangement joins TRBV19 to TRBJ2-2, with 8 bases lining up with TRBD1. CDR1 and CDR2 from the germline V gene are LNHDA and SQIVND (reference sequence). The CDR3 spans 15 residues. The J segment lost 4 bases and the V segment lost 6 bases, leaving 7 bases of the junction unmatched. This CDR3 is CASRPGTGSTGELFF. The CDR3 DNA sequence: TGTGCCAGTAGGCCCGGGACAGGCAGCACCGGGGAGCTGTTTTTT.

The rearrangement joins TRBV2 to TRBJ1-2, with 7 bases lining up with TRBD1. This CDR3 comprises 15 residues. CDR1 and CDR2 from the germline V gene are SNHLY and FYNNEI. J lost 0 bases, V lost 4 bases, and 5 bases had no gene match. In DNA form, the CDR3 reads TGTGCCAGCAGTGGAGACAGGGCAGCTAACTATGGCTACACCTTC. It specifies CASSGDRAANYGYTF.

V and J are TRBV5-5 and TRBJ1-1; D unclear. Germline values: CDR1 SGHKS, CDR2 YYEKEE (reference sequence). Trimming left V 1 base short and J 4 bases short, with 17 bases between. The CDR3 covers 16 residues. CDR3 sequence reads: CASSLILGFRSTEAFF. For the CDR3, the DNA is TGTGCCAGCAGCTTGATTTTGGGCTTCCGAAGCACTGAAGCTTTCTTT.

The chain combines TRBV9 with TRBJ2-5; 8 positions agree with TRBD1. Germline CDR1 reads SGDLS; CDR2 reads YYNGEE. Trimming removed 3 bases from V and 3 bases from J; junction bases left unmatched: 4. The CDR3 runs to 14 residues. Here the CDR3 reads CASSAGTGKETQYF. As DNA, the CDR3 is TGTGCCAGCAGCGCCGGGACAGGAAAAGAGACCCAGTACTTC.

The chain has TRBV11-2 and TRBJ2-5; perhaps TRBD1 as D (5 bases). This CDR3 is 14 amino acids long. Germline CDR1 SGHAT, CDR2 FQNNGV. Trimming removed 4 bases from V and 7 bases from J, with 16 bases in between. The CDR3 DNA reads as TGTGCCAGCAGCTCCTCCCGCAGGGTTGGGACCCAGTACTTC. Protein product: CASSSSRRVGTQYF. The full variable domain, completed using reference TRBV11-2 and TRBJ2-5, is EAGVAQSPRYKIIEKRQSVAFWCNPISGHATLYWYQQILGQGPKLLIQFQNNGVVDDSQLPKDRFSAERLKGVDSTLKIQPAKLEDSAVYLCASSSSRRVGTQYFGPGTRLLVL.

The chain uses TRBV5-1 and TRBJ2-2, with a weak D call TRBD1 (5 bases). Germline V gene sequence: CDR1 SGHRS, CDR2 YFSETQ. The CDR3 loop spans 17 amino acids. V lost 0 bases, J lost 0 bases, and 12 bases lay in between. This CDR3 is CASSLGLTATNTGELFF. In DNA form, the CDR3 reads TGCGCCAGCAGCTTGGGACTGACAGCGACGAACACCGGGGAGCTGTTTTTT.

The chain carries TRBV28 and TRBJ2-7; 8 positions agree with TRBD1. The germline gives CDR1 MDHEN, CDR2 SYDVKM. V was pared by 4 bases and J by 2 bases, with 1 base of the junction left unmatched. This CDR3 has 13 residues. This CDR3 is CASSWTGTYEQYF. CDR3 bases: TGTGCCAGCAGTTGGACAGGGACCTACGAGCAGTACTTC.

The V call is TRBV5-1, the J call TRBJ2-2, with D maybe TRBD2 (5 bases). The germline V gene encodes CDR1 SGHRS and CDR2 YFSETQ. This CDR3 has 15 residues. The V gene lost 0 bases and the J gene lost 3 bases, with 9 bases spanning the gap. CDR3: CASSLASGYTGELFF. DNA for the CDR3: TGCGCCAGCAGCTTGGCAAGCGGTTACACCGGGGAGCTGTTTTTT.

This clone was counted between two and nine times. Other DNA sequences in the same sample also yield this CDR3. The CDR3, as DNA: TGTGCCACCAGCAGAGATGGAGGGCATAATGAAAAACTGTTTTTT. Protein product: CATSRDGGHNEKLFF. The chain is built from TRBV15 and TRBJ1-4; D is unresolved. Germline CDR1 and CDR2: LNHNV and YYDKDF (reference sequence). Trimming took 0 bases from V and 4 from J, leaving 9 bases between them. This CDR3 has 15 amino acids.

The J gene is TRBJ1-5, the V gene TRBV10-3; D may be TRBD1 (5 bases). The length of the CDR3 is 13 residues. Trimming pared 7 bases from V and 3 bases from J, leaving 10 bases between. The germline V gene encodes CDR1 ENHRY and CDR2 SYGVKD. CDR3 sequence (DNA): TGTGCCATCACCGGGGGACTCAATCAGCCCCAGCATTTT. Its protein product is CAITGGLNQPQHF.

The chain employs TRBV12-5 and TRBJ2-5; D tentatively fits TRBD1 or TRBD2 (5 bases each). The tail of the sequence fits TRBJ2-7 better, so the J call may be wrong. The germline CDR1 and CDR2 sequences are LGHNT and FRNRAP. The CDR3 covers 13 residues. The CDR3 bases are TGTGCTAGTCAACGGGGCGAGCCCTACGAGCAGTACTTC. Translation: CASQRGEPYEQYF.

This clone was picked up one time. V is TRBV10-3 and J is TRBJ2-2, with 8 bases fitting TRBD1. Germline V gene data show CDR1 as ENHRY and CDR2 as SYGVKD. The V and J ends lost 2 bases and 1 base, in that order; junction bases with no gene match: 0. The CDR3 sequence is 15 residues long. The CDR3 loop reads CAISEGTGNTGELFF. In nucleotides, the CDR3 is TGTGCCATCAGTGAGGGGACAGGGAACACCGGGGAGCTGTTTTTT.

This chain links TRBV6-1 with TRBJ2-7, with 10 nucleotides matching TRBD1. Germline values: CDR1 MNHNS, CDR2 SASEGT. This CDR3 is built from 13 residues. V was pared by 6 bases and J by 6 bases, with 5 bases of the junction left unmatched. CDR3 bases: TGTGCCAGCAGCACCGGGACAGGGGCCGAGCAGTACTTC. Translating it yields CASSTGTGAEQYF.

This clone was observed a few times. This chain uses TRBV6-6 with TRBJ1-6, with D possibly TRBD1 on 6 matching bases. CDR3 length: 15 residues. V lost 2 bases, J lost 7 bases, and 12 bases lay in between. Germline loops: CDR1 MNHNY, CDR2 SVGAGI (reference sequence). The CDR3 DNA follows: TGTGCCAGCAGTTACCTCGGGCAGGGGAATTCACCCCTCCACTTT. As protein: CASSYLGQGNSPLHF.

Only one count was recorded for this clone. The chain uses TRBV5-4 and TRBJ1-1; 9 nucleotides match TRBD1. This CDR3 comprises 15 residues. Germline CDR1 is SGHNT and CDR2 is YYREEE (reference sequence). The V segment lost 4 bases and the J segment 4 bases; nucleotides outside the gene matches: 8. The CDR3 here is CASSPIGTGITEAFF. CDR3 DNA: TGTGCCAGCAGCCCAATAGGGACAGGGATCACTGAAGCTTTCTTT.

This chain joins TRBV6-5 and TRBJ2-7; the D call may be TRBD1 or TRBD2 (6 bases each). Germline V gives CDR1 MNHEY, CDR2 SVGAGI. Trimming took 4 bases from V and 0 from J, leaving 16 bases between them. The CDR3 totals 16 residues. For the CDR3, the DNA is TGTGCCAGCAGTTCCCGACGGGGGCGTTTCTCCTACGAGCAGTACTTC. Protein: CASSSRRGRFSYEQYF.

Points on this clone: Other DNA sequences in this sample translate to the same CDR3. This chain links TRBV13 with TRBJ2-7; tentative D call: TRBD2 (6 bases). This CDR3 is 12 amino acids long. With 6 bases removed from V and 5 bases from J, the gap between germline ends came to 11 bases. Germline CDR1 is PRHDT and CDR2 is FYEKMQ (reference sequence). The CDR3 is CASRVGGNEQYF. In DNA form, the CDR3 reads TGTGCCAGCAGAGTAGGAGGGAACGAGCAGTACTTC.

This CDR3 reads CASSIQGHTEAFF. The DNA for the CDR3 is TGTGCCAGCAGCATACAGGGCCACACTGAAGCTTTCTTT. The V gene is TRBV11-3, the J gene TRBJ1-1, with D possibly TRBD1 on 6 matching bases. In germline, CDR1 is SGHNT, CDR2 YENEEA. The V end was cut by 5 bases, the J end by 3 bases, with 10 bases between. This CDR3 is built from 13 residues.

The chain is built from TRBV28 and TRBJ2-7; D unclear. CDR1 and CDR2 (germline): MDHEN, SYDVKM. There are 11 residues in the CDR3. Trimming removed 3 bases at V and 6 bases at J, with 6 bases between. CDR3 in amino acids: CASSFSREQYF. DNA of the CDR3: TGTGCCAGCAGTTTCTCGCGCGAGCAGTACTTC.

The chain employs TRBV11-2 and TRBJ1-1; D call uncertain. V was cut by 5 bases and J by 3 bases, with 16 bases left in between. Germline V CDR1 and CDR2: SGHAT, FQNNGV. The CDR3 has 15 amino acids. This CDR3 reads CASSPPEGWDTEAFF. CDR3 bases: TGTGCCAGCAGCCCACCGGAAGGGTGGGACACTGAAGCTTTCTTT.

The chain joins TRBV6-5 to TRBJ2-1; D might be TRBD1 or TRBD2, each matching 5 bases. The ends were cut back, 7 bases at V and 2 bases at J, with 9 bases in the middle. Germline V gene sequence: CDR1 MNHEY, CDR2 SVGAGI. CDR3 length: 13 amino acids. The CDR3 here is CASMRDAYNEQFF. In DNA form, the CDR3 reads TGTGCCAGCATGAGGGACGCCTACAATGAGCAGTTCTTC.

The chain is built from TRBV4-2 and TRBJ2-7; D is unresolved. This CDR3 region has 14 residues. Trimming stripped 4 bases from V and 5 bases from J, with 15 bases between. CDR1 is LGHNA and CDR2 is YNFKEQ in the germline V gene. CDR3 bases: TGTGCCAGCAGCCCAGCCCCAGGAGAGGACGAGCAGTACTTC. The encoded protein is CASSPAPGEDEQYF.

V and J are TRBV7-9 and TRBJ2-2; D is unresolved. Germline V gene sequence: CDR1 SEHNR, CDR2 FQNEAQ (reference sequence). Trimming removed 3 bases at V and 4 bases at J, with 9 bases between. The CDR3 covers 14 residues. This CDR3 reads CASSLVLVTGELFF. DNA for the CDR3: TGTGCCAGCAGCTTGGTCCTTGTCACCGGGGAGCTGTTTTTT.

The chain joins TRBV5-6 to TRBJ2-2; D gene unclear. The V gene lost 0 bases and the J gene lost 7 bases, with 4 bases spanning the gap. The germline gives CDR1 SGHDT, CDR2 YYEEEE. This CDR3 comprises 12 residues. The DNA of the CDR3 is TGTGCCAGCAGCTTGGTTGTCGGGGAGCTGTTTTTT. This gives the protein CASSLVVGELFF.

This clone was recorded a few times. This chain connects TRBV11-2 to TRBJ1-1; D uncertain. The CDR3 length is 13 residues. Trimming stripped 0 bases from V and 1 base from J, with 3 bases between. Germline lookup yields CDR1 SGHAT and CDR2 FQNNGV. In nucleotides, the CDR3 is TGTGCCAGCAGCTTAGATGAGAACACTGAAGCTTTCTTT. Protein sequence: CASSLDENTEAFF. Full variable domain (remainder filled in from reference TRBV11-2 and TRBJ1-1): EAGVAQSPRYKIIEKRQSVAFWCNPISGHATLYWYQQILGQGPKLLIQFQNNGVVDDSQLPKDRFSAERLKGVDSTLKIQPAKLEDSAVYLCASSLDENTEAFFGQGTRLTVV.

In this sample, this clone turned up once. The V and J genes are TRBV6-1 and TRBJ1-5; the D is unclear. The germline CDR1 and CDR2 sequences are MNHNS and SASEGT. V gave up 1 base and J gave up 3 bases, with 10 bases separating them. This CDR3 is built from 15 residues. The CDR3 nucleotides read TGTGCCAGCAGTGAAGGGGCGGTTATCAATCAGCCCCAGCATTTT. Its translation is CASSEGAVINQPQHF.

This chain connects TRBV9 to TRBJ2-3; TRBD2 matches at 9 bases. V gave up 1 base and J gave up 5 bases; unmatched junction bases: 8. The CDR3 consists of 16 residues. Per the germline V gene, CDR1 is SGDLS and CDR2 is YYNGEE. CDR3 loop: CASSVKLAGFEDTQYF. As DNA, the CDR3 is TGTGCCAGCAGCGTAAAGCTAGCGGGGTTCGAAGATACGCAGTATTTT.